This record looks at one T cell receptor (beta chain) sequence and its context. The antigen it recognizes is unknown. There are no base qualities to consult, and no much larger clone falls within one base. This sample was included in a study of shared clonotypes between healthy human individuals (dated by TCRdb to about 2020). With regard to the full study: The cohort comprised a couple of women and three men aged 18 to 49 years. Blood TCR repertoires of about 5 healthy adults were deeply sequenced to estimate repertoire size and the extent of clonotype sharing between individuals. For each donor, CD4 naive and CD4 memory were each given three plates, CD8 naive was given two plates, and CD8 memory was given one plate. Each donor's leukapheresis produced roughly between roughly 0.85 and 10 billion PBMCs. To increase sequencing depth and limit assay-specific biases, TCR repertoire library preparation and sequencing were carried out by different laboratories using diverse techniques. Broad study findings and their caveats: Naive subsets generally had larger estimated clonotype richness than memory subsets. Based on pairwise subsampling, the degree of clonotype sharing among donors was expected to be affected by sequencing depth. Rarefaction of sorted-subset datasets indicated incomplete sequencing despite the large sequencing depth. Only blood was sampled, and tissue TCR repertoires likely differ from those in blood. Clonotypes shared by all four sorted-subset donors showed higher generation probabilities than non-shared clonotypes. About 4.5% of naive CD4, 3% to 4% of naive CD8, about 2.1% of memory CD4, and about 0.4% of memory CD8 clonotypes were shared across several donors. The small number of donors limited the genetic and exposure-history diversity represented.

The germline V gene yields MNHEY for CDR1 and SVGAGI for CDR2. The CDR3 has 15 amino acids, counting the end cysteine and phenylalanine. Solely the CDR3 DNA is kept, with 45 bases framed from the first base. V is pruned by 4 bases and J by 4 bases, leaving 8 bases of the junction without a gene match. Using the deep immunoSEQ assay, TCR CDR3 regions were amplified from genomic DNA by multiplex PCR. Extracted genomic DNA from each cell subset was distributed evenly across all wells of several immunoSEQ 96-well plates, and each plate was treated as a replicate. Each replicate PCR for sorted subsets received around 200 ng genomic DNA, equal to about 30,000 T cell genomes. The purified libraries were quantified using a Qubit 3.0 fluorometer, sized with a Bioanalyzer 2100, and then quantified again using the KAPA Library Quantification kit. Every immunoSEQ 96-well plate was sequenced on a separate single-read 150-cycle Illumina NextSeq 550 flow cell. The original pipeline was this. Because only junctional sequences without quality scores were contained in the immunoSEQ output, filtering matching that applied to full-length reads could not be performed. Sequences were annotated with PyIR, a Python wrapper for IgBLAST v1.9, using IMGT germline references to assign V/J genes and CDR3. Reads were removed for weak V/J assignments (E-value above 1e-6), missing CDR3, stop codons, out-of-frame junctions, or ambiguous translated residues. A V3J clonotype was defined by an identical inferred V gene, J gene, and CDR3 amino acid sequence. To compute the percentage overlap between repertoires, the number of shared unique clonotypes was divided by the size of the smaller repertoire. Three approaches were used to assess repertoire richness: RTK rarefaction, the Chao1 estimator, and Recon v2.1 estimates of unobserved clonotypes. For all TCRbeta clonotypes obtained by the gDNA method from several donors, generation probabilities were computed with OLGA. Held by TCRdb, this immuneACCESS table contains in-frame sequences only and omits some clones. Under half of the omission traces to an unresolved V gene where checked; the cause of the rest is unknown. V, J and clone size are taken as reported in that table, and D and trimming were inferred from the DNA itself. The sample table holds roughly 2 million clones, of which roughly 95% were seen once. The ten largest clones capture 0.13% of the sample.

Donors were healthy HIV-negative adults with no recently reported acute infections or vaccinations. Every donor was a Caucasian adult residing in Nashville, Tennessee, USA. Magnetic negative selection was used to enrich CD4+ T cells, after which naive cells were positively selected on CD45RA and the negative fraction became the memory subset. Blood was collected by leukapheresis, and PBMCs were isolated by Ficoll-Histopaque density gradient centrifugation and then cryopreserved in liquid nitrogen vapor phase. Analytical flow cytometry was used to check the purity and quantity of each magnetically sorted T cell population. Each sorted fraction had its genomic DNA isolated and then quantified by UV absorbance on a Nanodrop 2000c.

The chain employs TRBV6-5 and TRBJ2-7; TRBD1 matches 9 bases in the middle. The receptor was isolated from a man aged 18-30 years in good health. The sample comprised naive CD4+ T cells sorted from blood. The meaning of the sample's cell subset or site label: CD45RA+ positively selected. The bases are TGTGCCAGCAGTTCCCCCCGGACAGGGGATTACGAGCAGTACTTC. Its translation reads: CASSSPRTGDYEQYF.